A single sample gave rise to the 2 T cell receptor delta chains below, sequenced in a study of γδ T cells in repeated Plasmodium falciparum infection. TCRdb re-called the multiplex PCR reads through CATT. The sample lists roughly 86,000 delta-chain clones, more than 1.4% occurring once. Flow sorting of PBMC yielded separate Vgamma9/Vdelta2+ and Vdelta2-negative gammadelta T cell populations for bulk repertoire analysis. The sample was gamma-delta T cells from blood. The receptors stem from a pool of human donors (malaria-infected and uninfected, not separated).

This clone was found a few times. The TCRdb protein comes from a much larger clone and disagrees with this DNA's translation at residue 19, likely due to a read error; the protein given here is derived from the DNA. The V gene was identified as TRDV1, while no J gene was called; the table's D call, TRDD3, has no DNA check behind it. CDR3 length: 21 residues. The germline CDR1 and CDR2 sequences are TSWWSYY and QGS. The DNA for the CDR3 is TGTGCTCTTGGGGGACAATTCCATACGTATACTGGGGGCCGGGGGGCCGATAAACCCATCTTT. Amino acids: CALGGQFHTYTGGRGADKPIF.

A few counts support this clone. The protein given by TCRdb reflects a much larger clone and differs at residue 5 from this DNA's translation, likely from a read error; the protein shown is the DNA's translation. CDR3 DNA sequence: TGTGCCTGTGACCCTTCCTCTCTGGGGGATTACACCGATAAACTCATCTTT. This gives the protein CACDPSSLGDYTDKLIF. The chain is built from TRDV2 and TRDJ1, with 9 bases aligning to TRDD3. Germline lookup yields CDR1 GEAIGNYY and CDR2 EKD. This CDR3 has 17 amino acids. V shed 3 bases, J shed 0 bases, and the junction held 10 bases outside the gene matches.